Listed here is a single T cell receptor (beta chain). Its antigen is currently unknown. This sample stems from a study of radiotherapy plus CTLA-4 blockade in lung cancer. TCRdb's table, derived via immunoSEQ multiplex PCR, lists solely in-frame clones and lacks some. Of 85,000 to 130,000 clones listed, more than 75% are singletons. Study conclusions and caveats: Dynamics of early blood T cell clones, together with interferon-beta, were reportedly the best predictors of response.

The source material was peripheral blood, sampled from a patient treated with radiotherapy plus ipilimumab. The receptor comes from a human donor with non-small cell lung cancer that progressed on radiotherapy plus ipilimumab. Some clones in this sample may be carry-over from other donors' samples.

CDR3 residues: CASSSSTGSVYEQYF. The CDR3, as DNA: TGTGCCAGCAGCTCATCGACAGGATCGGTCTACGAGCAGTACTTC. V gene TRBV11-2 combines with J gene TRBJ2-7; TRBD1 might be the D (6 bases). V shed 4 bases and J shed 3 bases, with 16 bases lying between them. The CDR3 extends over 15 amino acids. Germline lookup yields CDR1 SGHAT and CDR2 FQNNGV.